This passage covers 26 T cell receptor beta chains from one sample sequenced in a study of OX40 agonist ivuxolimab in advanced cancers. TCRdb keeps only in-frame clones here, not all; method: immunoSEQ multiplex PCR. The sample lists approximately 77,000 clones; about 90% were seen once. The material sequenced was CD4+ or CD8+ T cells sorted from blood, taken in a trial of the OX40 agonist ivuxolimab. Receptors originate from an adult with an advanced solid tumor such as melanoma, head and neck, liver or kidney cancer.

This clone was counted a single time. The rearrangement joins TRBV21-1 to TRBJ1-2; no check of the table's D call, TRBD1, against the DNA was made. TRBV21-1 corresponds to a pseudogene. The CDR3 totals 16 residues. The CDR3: CASSKRGQGGCYGYTF. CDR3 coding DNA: TGTGCCAGCAGCAAACGTGGACAGGGAGGGTGCTATGGCTACACCTTC.

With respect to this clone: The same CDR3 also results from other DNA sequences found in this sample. In nucleotides, the CDR3 is TGTGCCAGCAGGGAACAGGGGGCTGAGCAGTACTTC. It codes for CASREQGAEQYF. V gene TRBV2 combines with J gene TRBJ2-7; TRBD1 matches at 9 bases. The CDR3 runs to 12 residues. Trimming took 6 bases from V and 7 from J; bases not matched to a gene: 4. Germline loops: CDR1 SNHLY, CDR2 FYNNEI. Combining the CDR3 with reference TRBV2 and TRBJ2-7 gives the whole variable domain EPEVTQTPSHQVTQMGQEVILRCVPISNHLYFYWYRQILGQKVEFLVSFYNNEISEKSEIFDDQFSVERPDGSNFTLKIRSTKLEDSAMYFCASREQGAEQYFGPGTRLTVT.

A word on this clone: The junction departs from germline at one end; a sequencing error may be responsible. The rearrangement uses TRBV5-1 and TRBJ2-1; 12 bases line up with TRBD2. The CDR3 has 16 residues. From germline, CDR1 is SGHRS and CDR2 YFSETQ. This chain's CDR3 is CASSLDSGTSGSEQFF. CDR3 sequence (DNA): TGCGCCAGCAGTTTGGATTCCGGGACTAGCGGGTCCGAGCAGTTCTTC. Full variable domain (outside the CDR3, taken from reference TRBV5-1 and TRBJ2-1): KAGVTQTPRYLIKTRGQQVTLSCSPISGHRSVSWYQQTPGQGLQFLFEYFSETQRNKGNFPGRFSGRQFSNSRSEMNVSTLELGDSALYLCASSLDSGTSGSEQFFGPGTRLTVL.

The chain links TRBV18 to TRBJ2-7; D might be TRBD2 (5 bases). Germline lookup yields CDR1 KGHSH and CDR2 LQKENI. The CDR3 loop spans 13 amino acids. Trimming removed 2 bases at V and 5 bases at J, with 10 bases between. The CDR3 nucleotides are TGTGCCAGCTCACCATGGGAGCTGGACGAGCAGTACTTC. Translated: CASSPWELDEQYF. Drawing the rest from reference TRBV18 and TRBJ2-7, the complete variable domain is NAGVMQNPRHLVRRRGQEARLRCSPMKGHSHVYWYRQLPEEGLKFMVYLQKENIIDESGMPKERFSAEFPKEGPSILRIQQVVRGDSAAYFCASSPWELDEQYFGPGTRLTVT.

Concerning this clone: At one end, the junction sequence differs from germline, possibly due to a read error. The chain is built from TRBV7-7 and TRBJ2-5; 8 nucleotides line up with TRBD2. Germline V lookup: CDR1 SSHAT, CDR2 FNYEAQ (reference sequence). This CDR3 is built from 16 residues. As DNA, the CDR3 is TGTGCTAGCAGCTTAGAGGGGCCCGGGGGGGGCGAGACCCAGTACTTC. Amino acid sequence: CASSLEGPGGGETQYF.

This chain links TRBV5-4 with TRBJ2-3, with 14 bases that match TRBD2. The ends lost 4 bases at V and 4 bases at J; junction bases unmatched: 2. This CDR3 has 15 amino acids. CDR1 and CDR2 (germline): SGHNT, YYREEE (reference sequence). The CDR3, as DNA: TGTGCCAGCAGCACGGGACTAGCGGGAGCAGATACGCAGTATTTT. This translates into CASSTGLAGADTQYF.

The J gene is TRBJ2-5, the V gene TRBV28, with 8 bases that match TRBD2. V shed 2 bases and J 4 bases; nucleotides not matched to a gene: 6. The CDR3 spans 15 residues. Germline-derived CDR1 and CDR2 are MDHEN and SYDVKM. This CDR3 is CASSLTRTSRETQYF. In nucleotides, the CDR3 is TGTGCCAGCAGTTTAACTCGGACTAGCCGAGAGACCCAGTACTTC. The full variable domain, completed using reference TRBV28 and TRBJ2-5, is DVKVTQSSRYLVKRTGEKVFLECVQDMDHENMFWYRQDPGLGLRLIYFSYDVKMKEKGDIPEGYSVSREKKERFSLILESASTNQTSMYLCASSLTRTSRETQYFGPGTRLLVL.

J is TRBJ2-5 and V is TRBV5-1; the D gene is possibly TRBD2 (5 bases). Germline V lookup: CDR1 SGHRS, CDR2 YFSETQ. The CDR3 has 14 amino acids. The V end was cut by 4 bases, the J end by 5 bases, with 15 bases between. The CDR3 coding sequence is TGCGCCAGCAGCAACGGGATGAGACGGGAGACCCAGTACTTC. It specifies CASSNGMRRETQYF.

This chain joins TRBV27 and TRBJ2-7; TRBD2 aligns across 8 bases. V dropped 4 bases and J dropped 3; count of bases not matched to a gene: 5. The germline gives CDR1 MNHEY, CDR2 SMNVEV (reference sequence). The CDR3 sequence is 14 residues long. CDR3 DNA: TGTGCCAGCAGTTCCCTTGGGACTAGCTACGAGCAGTACTTC. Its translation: CASSSLGTSYEQYF.

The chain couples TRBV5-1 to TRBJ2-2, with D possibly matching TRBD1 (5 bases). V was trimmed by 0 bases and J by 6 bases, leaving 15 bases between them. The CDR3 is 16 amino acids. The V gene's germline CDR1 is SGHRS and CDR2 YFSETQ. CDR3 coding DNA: TGCGCCAGCAGCTTGGCGGCCCAGGGTGGGGCCGGGGAGCTGTTTTTT. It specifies CASSLAAQGGAGELFF.

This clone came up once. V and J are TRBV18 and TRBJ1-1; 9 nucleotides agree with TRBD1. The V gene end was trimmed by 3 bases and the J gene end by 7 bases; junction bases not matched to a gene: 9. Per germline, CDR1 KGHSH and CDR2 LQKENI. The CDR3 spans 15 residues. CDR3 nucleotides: TGTGCCAGCTCACCGCGCGGGACAGGGATAGATGAAGCTTTCTTT. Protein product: CASSPRGTGIDEAFF.

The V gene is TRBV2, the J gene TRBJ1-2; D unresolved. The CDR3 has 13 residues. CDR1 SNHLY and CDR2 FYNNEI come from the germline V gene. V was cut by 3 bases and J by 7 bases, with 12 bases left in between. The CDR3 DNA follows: TGTGCCAGCAGTGACTTGGGCCGCAGTGGCTACACCTTC. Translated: CASSDLGRSGYTF.

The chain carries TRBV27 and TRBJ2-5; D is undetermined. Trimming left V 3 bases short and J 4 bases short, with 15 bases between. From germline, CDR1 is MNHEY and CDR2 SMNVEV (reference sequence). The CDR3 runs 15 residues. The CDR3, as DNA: TGTGCCAGCAGTTTTAAAAGTCCCCCGAGAGAGACCCAGTACTTC. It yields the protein CASSFKSPPRETQYF.

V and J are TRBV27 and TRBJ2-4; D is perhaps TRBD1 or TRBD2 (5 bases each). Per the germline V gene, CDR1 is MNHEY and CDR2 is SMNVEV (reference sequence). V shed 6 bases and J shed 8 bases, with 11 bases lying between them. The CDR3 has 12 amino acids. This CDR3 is CASSGMGDIQYF. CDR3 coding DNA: TGTGCCAGCAGCGGGATGGGGGACATTCAGTACTTC.

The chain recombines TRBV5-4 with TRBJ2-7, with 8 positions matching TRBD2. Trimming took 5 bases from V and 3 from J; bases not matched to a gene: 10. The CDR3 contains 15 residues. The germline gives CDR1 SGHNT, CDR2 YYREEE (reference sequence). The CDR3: CASSPGSGSVYEQYF. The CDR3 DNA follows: TGTGCCAGCAGTCCTGGCAGCGGGAGCGTCTACGAGCAGTACTTC.

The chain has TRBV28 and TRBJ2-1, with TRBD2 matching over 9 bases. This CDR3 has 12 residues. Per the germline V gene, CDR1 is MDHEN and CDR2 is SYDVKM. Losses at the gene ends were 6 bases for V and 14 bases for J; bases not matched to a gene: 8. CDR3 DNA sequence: TGTGCCAGCAGATTTAGCGGGAGACGAGAGTTCTTC. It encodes CASRFSGRREFF.

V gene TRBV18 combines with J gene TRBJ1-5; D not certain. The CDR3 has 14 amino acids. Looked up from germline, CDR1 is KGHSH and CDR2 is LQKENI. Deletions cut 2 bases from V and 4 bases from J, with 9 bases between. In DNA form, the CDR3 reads TGTGCCAGCTCACCAACTTATGAGAATCAGCCCCAGCATTTT. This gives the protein CASSPTYENQPQHF.

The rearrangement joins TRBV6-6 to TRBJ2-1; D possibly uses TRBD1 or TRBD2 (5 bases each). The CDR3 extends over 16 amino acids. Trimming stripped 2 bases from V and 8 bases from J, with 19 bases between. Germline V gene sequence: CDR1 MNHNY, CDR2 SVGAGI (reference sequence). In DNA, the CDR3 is TGTGCCAGCAGTTACGCCCTAGCATCGAGGGGCGATGAGCAGTTCTTC. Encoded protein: CASSYALASRGDEQFF.

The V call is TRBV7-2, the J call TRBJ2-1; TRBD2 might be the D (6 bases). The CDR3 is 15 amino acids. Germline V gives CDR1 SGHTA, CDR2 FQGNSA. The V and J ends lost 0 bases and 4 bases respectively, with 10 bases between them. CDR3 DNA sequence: TGTGCCAGCAGCTTAGCGAAGGGACTTTACAATGAGCAGTTCTTC. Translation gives CASSLAKGLYNEQFF. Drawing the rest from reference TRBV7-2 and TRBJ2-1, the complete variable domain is GAGVSQSPSNKVTEKGKDVELRCDPISGHTALYWYRQSLGQGLEFLIYFQGNSAPDKSGLPSDRFSAERTGGSVSTLTIQRTQQEDSAVYLCASSLAKGLYNEQFFGPGTRLTVL.

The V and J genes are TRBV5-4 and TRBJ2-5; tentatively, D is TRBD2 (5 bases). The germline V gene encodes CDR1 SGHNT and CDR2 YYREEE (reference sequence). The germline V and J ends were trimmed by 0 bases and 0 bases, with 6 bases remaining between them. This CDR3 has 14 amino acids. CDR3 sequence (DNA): TGTGCCAGCAGCTTGGGAGGGAACCAAGAGACCCAGTACTTC. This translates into CASSLGGNQETQYF.

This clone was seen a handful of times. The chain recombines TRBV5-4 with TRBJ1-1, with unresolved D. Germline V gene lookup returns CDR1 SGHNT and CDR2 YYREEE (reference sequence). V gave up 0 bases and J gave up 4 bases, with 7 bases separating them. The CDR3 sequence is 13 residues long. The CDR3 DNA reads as TGTGCCAGCAGCTTGGAAACTGGCACTGAAGCTTTCTTT. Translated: CASSLETGTEAFF.

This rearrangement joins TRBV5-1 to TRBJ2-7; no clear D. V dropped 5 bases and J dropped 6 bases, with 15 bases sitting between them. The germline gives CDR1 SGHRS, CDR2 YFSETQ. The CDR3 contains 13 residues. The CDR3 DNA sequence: TGCGCCAGCAGGGTGGCCCTAGACGGCGAGCAGTACTTC. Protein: CASRVALDGEQYF.

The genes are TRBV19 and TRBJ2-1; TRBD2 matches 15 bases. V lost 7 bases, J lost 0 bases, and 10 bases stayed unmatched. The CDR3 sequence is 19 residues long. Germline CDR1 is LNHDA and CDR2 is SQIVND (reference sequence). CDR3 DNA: TGTGCCAGTACCCTCGACGGGACTAGCGGGAGGCACTCCTACAATGAGCAGTTCTTC. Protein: CASTLDGTSGRHSYNEQFF.

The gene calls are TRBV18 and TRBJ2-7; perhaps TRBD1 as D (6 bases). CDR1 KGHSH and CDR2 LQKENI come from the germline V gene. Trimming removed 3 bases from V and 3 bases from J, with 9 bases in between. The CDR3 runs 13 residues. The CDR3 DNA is TGTGCCAGCTCACCCGGGACAAACTACGAGCAGTACTTC. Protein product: CASSPGTNYEQYF.

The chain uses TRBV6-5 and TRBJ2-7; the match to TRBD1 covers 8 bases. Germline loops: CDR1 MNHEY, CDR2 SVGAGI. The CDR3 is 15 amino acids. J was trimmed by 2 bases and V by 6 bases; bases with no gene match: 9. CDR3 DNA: TGTGCCAGCAGCCCCAGACAGGGGAGTACCTACGAGCAGTACTTC. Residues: CASSPRQGSTYEQYF.

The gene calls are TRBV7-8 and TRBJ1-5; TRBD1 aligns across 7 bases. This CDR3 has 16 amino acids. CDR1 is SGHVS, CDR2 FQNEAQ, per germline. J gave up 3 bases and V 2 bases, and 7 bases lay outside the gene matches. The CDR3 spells CASSLRQGRDNQPQHF. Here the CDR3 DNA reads TGTGCCAGCAGCTTACGACAGGGTCGGGACAATCAGCCCCAGCATTTT.